Listed here are 3 T cell receptor beta chains from one sample, sequenced in a study of shared clonotypes between healthy human individuals. Generated by immunoSEQ multiplex PCR, the TCRdb table keeps only in-frame clones and is missing some. Of millions of clones in the sample, over 85% were seen once. The sample taken for sequencing was naive CD4+ T cells sorted from blood. This sample's subset: CD45RA+ positively selected. The receptors here all came from a man between 18 and 29 years old in good health.

J is TRBJ2-3 and V is TRBV19, with D perhaps TRBD2 (5 bases). The CDR3 consists of 13 residues. Germline V CDR1 and CDR2: LNHDA, SQIVND (reference sequence). Trimming pared 4 bases from V and 2 bases from J, leaving 7 bases between. CDR3 amino acids: CASSRAATDTQYF. In nucleotides, the CDR3 is TGTGCCAGTAGTAGAGCGGCCACAGATACGCAGTATTTT. The whole variable domain, remainder taken from reference TRBV19 and TRBJ2-3, is DGGITQSPKYLFRKEGQNVTLSCEQNLNHDAMYWYRQDPGQGLRLIYYSQIVNDFQKGDIAEGYSVSREKKESFPLTVTSAQKNPTAFYLCASSRAATDTQYFGPGTRLTVL.

For this clone: This specimen includes other DNA sequences encoding the same CDR3. The rearrangement links TRBV6-5 to TRBJ2-6; no clear D gene. Germline V gene sequence: CDR1 MNHEY, CDR2 SVGAGI. V shed 6 bases and J shed 1 base, with 4 bases lying between them. The CDR3 is 13 amino acids. This CDR3 reads CASRGSGANVLTF. CDR3 nucleotide sequence: TGTGCCAGCAGGGGGTCTGGGGCCAACGTCCTGACTTTC.

The J gene is TRBJ1-6, the V gene TRBV28, with 9 positions matching TRBD1. The germline V gene encodes CDR1 MDHEN and CDR2 SYDVKM. V lost 6 bases and J lost 18; bases outside the gene matches: 6. This CDR3 region has 11 residues. The CDR3 region is CASRDRGLPHF. The CDR3, as DNA: TGTGCCAGCAGGGACAGGGGCCTCCCCCACTTT.